The 3 T cell receptor beta chains given below trace back to one sample, sequenced in a study of cytomegalovirus exposure and HLA in healthy donors. The PCR used 60 Vbeta and 13 Jbeta primers. Measured with immunoSEQ multiplex PCR; TCRdb has only the in-frame clones, and not every one. The sample consists of some 130,000 clones, 50% to 75% of them appearing once. Specimen: PBMCs. The receptors come from a woman aged 40 to 50 in good health and CMV-seronegative.

The V and J genes are TRBV27 and TRBJ2-1, with TRBD1 matching 7 bases. Germline values: CDR1 MNHEY, CDR2 SMNVEV (reference sequence). The CDR3 sequence is 17 residues long. V shed 4 bases, J shed 0 bases, and the junction held 9 bases outside the gene matches. The DNA of the CDR3 is TGTGCCAGCAGTTCCGTTAGGGACAGTCGCTCCTACAATGAGCAGTTCTTC. It codes for CASSSVRDSRSYNEQFF.

The chain carries TRBV6-5 and TRBJ1-2; D is unresolved. V dropped 6 bases and J dropped 6 bases, with 11 bases sitting between them. The CDR3 runs 12 residues. The germline gives CDR1 MNHEY, CDR2 SVGAGI. Here the CDR3 reads CASSPGPHGYTF. The DNA of the CDR3 is TGTGCCAGCAGCCCAGGTCCTCATGGCTACACCTTC.

In its sample, this clone was seen once. The chain uses TRBV9 and TRBJ2-5; D possibly corresponds to TRBD2 (5 bases). V gave up 2 bases and J gave up 5 bases, with 7 bases separating them. Germline values: CDR1 SGDLS, CDR2 YYNGEE. This CDR3 has 12 amino acids. CDR3 region: CASSVGGETQYF. The CDR3 DNA is TGTGCCAGCAGCGTTGGAGGCGAGACCCAGTACTTC.